This T cell receptor (beta chain) was found in a study of blood T cell repertoires in COVID-19. Study-level background: Sources were T cells, B-cell-depleted T cells, or PBMCs; the material itself was cDNA or gDNA.

V was clipped by 10 bases and J by 4 bases, with 14 bases between them. CDR3 length equals 13 residues. CDR1 is MNHEY, CDR2 SVGAGI, per germline. In the study's own analysis: Nucleated cell counts were estimated from reference gene primer amplification. Clones were sequenced by immunoSEQ multiplex PCR, and TCRdb holds only the in-frame ones, with some missing. V and J calls and clone size are as listed in that table; D and trimming were resolved from the DNA. The sample carries some 70,000 clones, 75% to 90% recorded once. The specimen sequenced was peripheral blood. The V call is TRBV6-5, the J call TRBJ1-5; D perhaps matches TRBD1 (5 bases). The clonotype was recovered from a man aged 25-40 years with acute or convalescent COVID-19. As DNA, the CDR3 is TGTGCCACCCGGGGGGGGAGAAATCAGCCCCAGCATTTT. This translates into CATRGGRNQPQHF.